A single sample is the source of the 12 T cell receptor beta chains below, sequenced in a study of CXCR3-negative and CXCR3-positive naive CD8 T cells. Study-wide results and caveats: In CXCR3-positive naive cells, the TRB CDR3s were more hydrophobic than in CXCR3-negative naive cells.

The libraries of TRB cDNA were constructed through 5' RACE using UMI labels. Using the 5' RACE reads, TCRdb records one entry per CDR3 protein without DNA. The sample's table shows tens of thousands of distinct CDR3 sequences. The antigens of these receptors remain unknown. The sample comprised naive CXCR3+ CD8+ T cells from blood. Subset in this sample: CD45RO-CCR7+CD27+CD95- naive CD8+ T cells expressing CXCR3 (TNR3+). The receptors stem from a human donor in good health. Some clones in this sample may be carry-over from other donors' samples.

This chain connects TRBV12-3 or TRBV12-4 to TRBJ2-3. This CDR3 contains 12 residues. CDR3: CASCTWADTQYF.

The chain uses TRBV28 and TRBJ2-7; with no DNA, the TCRdb D assignment of TRBD1 cannot be verified. CDR1 and CDR2 from the germline V gene are MDHEN and SYDVKM. This CDR3 has 13 amino acids. The CDR3 is CASSFPGGYEQYF.

V gene TRBV20-1 combines with J gene TRBJ2-1; TCRdb reports TRBD2, a call that lacks DNA to check it against. The germline V gene encodes CDR1 DFQATT and CDR2 SNEGSKA (reference sequence). CDR3 length: 13 residues. The CDR3 here is CSRRESSYNEQFF.

This chain uses TRBV7-9 with TRBJ2-1. Germline values: CDR1 SEHNR, CDR2 FQNEAQ (reference sequence). This CDR3 is 15 amino acids long. CDR3 protein: CATRVAGASYNEQFF. Looking up the rest from reference TRBV7-9 and TRBJ2-1 gives the full variable domain: DTGVSQNPRHKITKRGQNVTFRCDPISEHNRLYWYRQTLGQGPEFLTYFQNEAQLEKSRLLSDRFSAERPKGSFSTLEIQRTEQGDSAMYLCATRVAGASYNEQFFGPGTRLTVL.

The J gene is TRBJ2-7, the V gene TRBV29-1; the TRBD2 assignment by TCRdb is unverifiable without DNA. This CDR3 contains 12 residues. The germline V gene has CDR1 SQVTM and CDR2 ANQGSEA. The CDR3 region is CSVNGPLGEQYF.

J is TRBJ2-5 and V is TRBV6-2 or TRBV6-3. Germline CDR1 MNHEY, CDR2 SVGEGT. This CDR3 region has 15 residues. CDR3 amino acids: CASSYSSAGQETQYF.

The chain's CDR3 is CASSSRPQGGPEQYF. The rearrangement joins TRBV13 to TRBJ2-7; without DNA, the TCRdb call of TRBD1 cannot be checked. The CDR3 has 15 residues. CDR1 is PRHDT, CDR2 FYEKMQ, per germline (reference sequence).

This chain joins TRBV7-6 and TRBJ1-2; TCRdb's assignment of TRBD1 cannot be checked, as there is no DNA. The germline V gene has CDR1 SGHVS and CDR2 FNYEAQ. The CDR3 sequence is 15 residues long. CDR3 amino acids: CASSLALGQAHGYTF.

The gene calls are TRBV24-1 and TRBJ2-5; TCRdb proposes TRBD1, but this gene call is untestable without DNA. The CDR3 runs to 14 residues. Germline V CDR1 and CDR2: KGHDR, SFDVKD. CDR3 in amino acids: CATSAAGEQETQYF.

V gene TRBV20-1 combines with J gene TRBJ2-1; the D call of TRBD1 rests on TCRdb alone, since no DNA is present to check it. CDR1 and CDR2 from the germline V gene are DFQATT and SNEGSKA (reference sequence). This CDR3 has 13 residues. Here the CDR3 reads CSAYRSMRNEQFF.

This rearrangement joins TRBV28 to TRBJ2-7; the TCRdb D gene call, TRBD1, has no DNA to confirm it. CDR3 length: 14 amino acids. CDR1 is MDHEN, CDR2 SYDVKM, per germline. The CDR3 spells CASSYPGYSYEQYF. The full variable domain, completed using reference TRBV28 and TRBJ2-7, is DVKVTQSSRYLVKRTGEKVFLECVQDMDHENMFWYRQDPGLGLRLIYFSYDVKMKEKGDIPEGYSVSREKKERFSLILESASTNQTSMYLCASSYPGYSYEQYFGPGTRLTVT.

V is TRBV4-1 and J is TRBJ2-2; the TCRdb call, TRBD2, lacks DNA for checking. The CDR3 sequence is 16 residues long. The germline V gene encodes CDR1 MGHRA and CDR2 YSYEKL. This CDR3 is CASSQAGLADTGELFF.